The 13 T cell receptor beta chains in this list originate from one sample, sequenced in a study of cytomegalovirus exposure and HLA in healthy donors. PCR involved 60 Vbeta and 13 Jbeta primers. Libraries were prepared by immunoSEQ multiplex PCR; TCRdb keeps only in-frame clonotypes and omits some of them. The data contain fewer than 90,000 clones, around 70% of them seen just once; the ten biggest clones take up about 7.4%. The sequenced material came from PBMCs. The receptors come from a man in his forties in good health and CMV-seropositive.

DNA for the CDR3: TGTGCCAGCAGCCCTGGGACTAGCGGGAGAGGCTACGAGCAGTACTTC. Its translation is CASSPGTSGRGYEQYF. The J gene is TRBJ2-7, the V gene TRBV5-4, with 14 bases identical to TRBD2. Germline loops: CDR1 SGHNT, CDR2 YYREEE (reference sequence). V shed 4 bases, J shed 3 bases, and the junction held 6 bases outside the gene matches. This CDR3 contains 16 residues.

The chain carries TRBV30 and TRBJ1-1, with D unclear. Germline CDR1 and CDR2: GTSNPN and SVGIG (reference sequence). V lost 4 bases, J lost 0 bases, and 6 bases lay in between. This CDR3 is 12 amino acids long. The CDR3 here is CAWNGVNTEAFF. CDR3 in DNA: TGTGCCTGGAACGGGGTGAACACTGAAGCTTTCTTT. Full variable domain (remainder filled in from reference TRBV30 and TRBJ1-1): SQTIHQWPATLVQPVGSPLSLECTVEGTSNPNLYWYRQAAGRGLQLLFYSVGIGQISSEVPQNLSASRPQDRQFILSSKKLLLSDSGFYLCAWNGVNTEAFFGQGTRLTVV.

The V call is TRBV11-1, the J call TRBJ2-5, with D perhaps matching TRBD1 (6 bases). Between the trimmed V and J ends, which lost 8 bases and 5 bases, there was a span of 12 bases. CDR1 and CDR2 (germline): SGHAT, FQDESV (reference sequence). This CDR3 spans 12 amino acids. The CDR3 loop is CASEGHLETQYF. The CDR3 nucleotides are TGTGCCAGCGAGGGACATCTCGAGACCCAGTACTTC.

The chain combines TRBV9 with TRBJ1-1, with D possibly being TRBD1 (5 bases). The V and J ends lost 0 bases and 4 bases respectively, with 13 bases between them. Looked up from germline, CDR1 is SGDLS and CDR2 is YYNGEE. The CDR3 has 15 amino acids. CDR3 bases: TGTGCCAGCAGCGTAGAAGCCAGGAGGGGCACTGAAGCTTTCTTT. Protein: CASSVEARRGTEAFF. Together with reference TRBV9 and TRBJ1-1, the CDR3 gives the full variable domain: DSGVTQTPKHLITATGQRVTLRCSPRSGDLSVYWYQQSLDQGLQFLIQYYNGEERAKGNILERFSAQQFPDLHSELNLSSLELGDSALYFCASSVEARRGTEAFFGQGTRLTVV.

The chain combines TRBV4-1 with TRBJ2-2; 13 bases are a match to TRBD2. CDR1 and CDR2 from the germline V gene are MGHRA and YSYEKL. The trim removed 8 bases at V and 4 bases at J, leaving 7 bases unmatched. The CDR3 has 16 residues. DNA for the CDR3: TGCGCCAGCCAGGGACTAGCGGGACCGGGCACCGGGGAGCTGTTTTTT. Amino acid sequence: CASQGLAGPGTGELFF.

By sample share, this clone is medium-sized. The chain carries TRBV5-1 and TRBJ1-4; D is undetermined. Germline-derived CDR1 and CDR2 are SGHRS and YFSETQ. V lost 3 bases, J lost 2 bases, and 11 bases lay in between. The CDR3 totals 15 residues. The CDR3 reads CASSSSGSTNEKLFF. The CDR3 DNA is TGCGCCAGCAGCTCCTCGGGTTCGACTAATGAAAAACTGTTTTTT.

The V gene is TRBV4-1, the J gene TRBJ1-1; TRBD1 is a possible D gene (6 bases). CDR1 is MGHRA and CDR2 is YSYEKL in the germline V gene. Trimming took 4 bases from V and 3 from J, leaving 15 bases between them. The CDR3 spans 15 residues. Here the CDR3 DNA reads TGCGCCAGCAGCCGCTACAGGGCAGAGGACACTGAAGCTTTCTTT. This codes for CASSRYRAEDTEAFF.

V gene TRBV9 combines with J gene TRBJ2-3; no firm D call. The CDR3 contains 12 residues. Trimming removed 4 bases from V and 0 bases from J, with 3 bases in between. CDR1 and CDR2 (germline): SGDLS, YYNGEE. CDR3 bases: TGTGCCAGCAGCCAAAGCACAGATACGCAGTATTTT. As protein: CASSQSTDTQYF.

The gene calls are TRBV5-1 and TRBJ1-2; 10 bases line up with TRBD1. The germline V gene encodes CDR1 SGHRS and CDR2 YFSETQ. The V gene end was trimmed by 0 bases and the J gene end by 3 bases; junction bases not matched to a gene: 5. This CDR3 is 16 amino acids long. The CDR3 protein is CASSLVGTGVHYGYTF. The CDR3 nucleotides are TGCGCCAGCAGCTTGGTGGGGACAGGGGTACACTATGGCTACACCTTC.

In its sample, this clone was seen once. The V call is TRBV18, the J call TRBJ1-3; TRBD1 agrees at 7 bases. J was trimmed by 7 bases and V by 2 bases; bases with no gene match: 5. CDR1 is KGHSH, CDR2 LQKENI, per germline. The CDR3 totals 14 residues. The CDR3 sequence is CASSPTDRRNTIYF. In DNA, the CDR3 is TGTGCCAGCTCACCAACGGACAGGCGTAACACCATATATTTT. Variable domain in full (rest from reference TRBV18 and TRBJ1-3): NAGVMQNPRHLVRRRGQEARLRCSPMKGHSHVYWYRQLPEEGLKFMVYLQKENIIDESGMPKERFSAEFPKEGPSILRIQQVVRGDSAAYFCASSPTDRRNTIYFGEGSWLTVV.

The chain employs TRBV29-1 and TRBJ1-2; 7 bases align to TRBD1. V lost 7 bases and J lost 8; bases outside the gene matches: 10. CDR3 length: 12 amino acids. Germline values: CDR1 SQVTM, CDR2 ANQGSEA. The CDR3 reads CSGRTGHSGYTF. In DNA, the CDR3 is TGCAGCGGGAGGACAGGCCATAGCGGCTACACCTTC.

Only a few counts were recorded for this clone. The chain uses TRBV10-3 and TRBJ2-7; 8 bases agree with TRBD1. The length of the CDR3 is 12 residues. After removal of 5 bases from V and 9 bases from J, the junction contained 6 bases not matched to a gene. Germline-derived CDR1 and CDR2 are ENHRY and SYGVKD. The CDR3 is CAISLGQGGQYF. Here the CDR3 DNA reads TGTGCCATCAGTCTAGGACAGGGCGGGCAGTACTTC.

The chain is built from TRBV27 and TRBJ2-7; tentative D call: TRBD1 (6 bases). V shed 5 bases and J shed 1 base, with 9 bases lying between them. Germline assignment: CDR1 MNHEY and CDR2 SMNVEV (reference sequence). This CDR3 comprises 13 residues. This chain's CDR3 is CASSPGQSYEQYF. Written as DNA, the CDR3 is TGTGCCAGCAGTCCAGGACAGTCCTACGAGCAGTACTTC.